This TCR beta chain was identified during a study of T cell repertoires in cytomegalovirus infection. Study information: The public TCR beta signatures pointed to both CMV infection and matching HLA type.

One entry per CDR3 protein results from TCRdb running MiXCR on the reads. This sample has 450,000 to 600,000 distinct CDR3 sequences, with 40% to 50% found just once. V trimming: 8 bases; J trimming: 8 bases; junction bases outside the gene matches: 7. Germline CDR1 is MNHEY and CDR2 is SVGAGI. The CDR3 has 13 amino acids. This clonotype was seen only a few times. Antigen unknown. This TCR was recovered from a human donor in good health (CMV status not recorded). Some clones in this sample may be carry-over from other donors' samples. The V gene is TRBV6-5, the J gene TRBJ2-2, with 8 bases aligning to TRBD2. The material was cultured PBMCs, obtained from culture after CMV antigen stimulation. The CDR3 loop is CASGLREAGELFF. The DNA for the CDR3 is TGTGCCAGCGGATTGCGGGAGGCAGGGGAGCTGTTTTTT.